This T cell receptor (beta chain) was recovered during a study of identical twins. Overall study findings and caveats: The conclusions drew on cross-sectional statistical analysis instead of tracking the same donors.

Details on this clonotype: Its antigen is unknown.

Looked up from germline, CDR1 is KGHSY and CDR2 is FQNENV. The V gene lost 2 bases and the J gene lost 0 bases, with 8 bases spanning the gap. CDR3 length equals 15 residues. MiXCR was run by TCRdb on the 5' RACE reads, yielding one entry per CDR3 protein. The profile shows fewer than 650,000 distinct CDR3 sequences, over 8.5% of them singletons. This same sample was also taken into another study, of yellow fever vaccine responses in identical twins.

The gene calls are TRBV16 and TRBJ2-4; TRBD1 might be the D (5 bases). Material for sequencing was PBMCs. The sequence was collected from a woman younger than 30 in good health. The CDR3 loop reads CASSQRGLAKNIQYF. CDR3 DNA sequence: TGTGCCAGCAGCCAAAGGGGCCTAGCCAAAAACATTCAGTACTTC.